The present T cell receptor (beta chain) was sequenced within a study of beta chain features in type 1 diabetes. On the study more broadly: Age, gender, cell numbers and subset yield matched between patients and controls. Study-wide results and limits: Shortening of TCRB CDR3s, moderate but significant, appeared in all four CD4+ subsets of Type 1 diabetes patients. The study found fewer insertions and more deletions at VDJ junctions in type 1 diabetes patients.

Sequenced material consisted of expressed TCRB transcripts (all of the isolated RNA was reverse transcribed). Sequenced by immunoSEQ multiplex PCR; TCRdb stores in-frame clones only, minus some. The table shows some 250,000 clones, with under 13% occurring only once. This clone has more than one count but fewer than ten. What it recognizes is unknown. Trimming removed 4 bases from V and 4 bases from J, with 8 bases in between. Germline CDR1 SEHNR, CDR2 FQNEAQ (reference sequence). This CDR3 is 13 amino acids long. The chain recombines TRBV7-9 with TRBJ1-5, with a possible D match to TRBD1 (6 bases). Sequenced sample: naive CD4+ T cells from blood. This receptor was taken from a man under 40 with type 1 diabetes. The CDR3 DNA is TGTGCCAGCAGCTGGACAGAGAATCAGCCCCAGCATTTT. Translating gives CASSWTENQPQHF. Filled out from reference TRBV7-9 and TRBJ1-5, the complete variable domain reads DTGVSQNPRHKITKRGQNVTFRCDPISEHNRLYWYRQTLGQGPEFLTYFQNEAQLEKSRLLSDRFSAERPKGSFSTLEIQRTEQGDSAMYLCASSWTENQPQHFGDGTRLSIL.